The rows below give T cell receptor beta chains drawn from one sample of a study of sequential checkpoint blockade in melanoma. Sequencing was performed with immunoSEQ multiplex PCR; in TCRdb, only in-frame clones are kept and a portion is missing. The sample has about 12,000 clones; about 79% are singletons. The sample in question was CD8+ T cells sorted from blood (inferred from file names), obtained from a patient given nivolumab and ipilimumab in sequence. The receptors were gathered from a human donor with melanoma. CDR3s include the opening cysteine and the closing phenylalanine or tryptophan. Each record gives: J gene, V gene, D gene, clone size, CDR3 protein, CDR3 DNA. The D gene is left open where the match is weak. Clone sizes are given selectively: once, few, many, or a class where the clone is expanded.

TRBJ2-7,TRBV6-5,.,.,CASSLGTPYEQYF,TGTGCCAGCAGTTTGGGGACACCCTACGAGCAGTACTTC
TRBJ2-1,TRBV30,.,.,CACTGSKSSYNEQFF,TGTGCCTGCACAGGGAGTAAGAGCTCCTACAATGAGCAGTTCTTC
TRBJ2-3,TRBV10-3,TRBD2,.,CAISDGLAADTQYF,TGTGCCATCAGTGATGGACTAGCGGCAGATACGCAGTATTTT
TRBJ2-1,TRBV7-7,.,once,CASSLGDYNEQFF,TGTGCCAGCAGCTTAGGCGACTACAATGAGCAGTTCTTC
TRBJ1-3,TRBV15,.,.,CATSRDYSGNTIYF,TGTGCCACCAGCAGAGATTACTCTGGAAACACCATATATTTT
TRBJ2-5,TRBV7-8,TRBD1,.,CASRPTGPETQYF,TGTGCCAGCAGACCGACAGGGCCGGAGACCCAGTACTTC
TRBJ2-7,TRBV27,.,.,CASESKPFYEQYF,TGTGCCAGCGAAAGTAAGCCATTCTACGAGCAGTACTTC
TRBJ2-3,TRBV14,.,.,CASSQVQVARTDTQYF,TGTGCCAGCAGCCAAGTACAGGTCGCTAGGACAGATACACAGTATTTT
TRBJ2-5,TRBV28,.,.,CASSPEQGMGQETQYF,TGTGCCAGCAGTCCCGAACAGGGAATGGGCCAAGAGACCCAGTACTTC
TRBJ1-6,TRBV27,.,.,CASSHSGGCNSPLHF,TGTGCCAGCAGTCACTCAGGCGGGTGTAATTCACCCCTCCACTTT
TRBJ2-5,TRBV4-3,TRBD2,.,CASSNAGGPGETQYF,TGCGCCAGCAGCAACGCGGGAGGGCCCGGGGAGACCCAGTACTTC
TRBJ1-5,TRBV14,.,.,CASSQGGVLQSAQHF,TGTGCCAGCAGCCAGGGCGGGGTATTGCAATCAGCCCAGCATTTT
TRBJ2-1,TRBV4-2,TRBD2,.,CASSQGGLEQFF,TGTGCCAGCAGCCAAGGGGGACTAGAGCAGTTCTTC
TRBJ1-4,TRBV4-2,.,few,CASSQAGNPNEKLFF,TGTGCCAGCAGCCAAGCAGGCAATCCGAATGAAAAACTGTTTTTT
TRBJ2-7,TRBV4-3,.,few,CASSSHPSSYEQYF,TGCGCCAGCAGCTCCCATCCTAGCTCCTACGAGCAGTACTTC
TRBJ1-5,TRBV18,.,.,CASSPETGNQPQHF,TGTGCCAGCTCACCAGAGACAGGCAATCAGCCCCAGCATTTT
TRBJ2-7,TRBV27,.,.,CASRGLGYEQYF,TGTGCCAGCAGGGGGCTAGGTTACGAGCAGTACTTC
TRBJ2-3,TRBV7-8,.,medium-sized,CASSLFGGSTDTQYF,TGTGCCAGCAGCTTGTTCGGGGGTAGCACAGATACGCAGTATTTT
TRBJ2-1,TRBV6-5,.,.,CASSYSSDRSIWQFF,TGTGCCAGCAGTTACTCATCCGACAGGAGTATTTGGCAGTTCTTC
TRBJ2-7,TRBV10-3,.,once,CAISEPGVSYEQYF,TGTGCCATCAGTGAGCCGGGGGTATCCTACGAGCAGTACTTC